This is a list of T cell receptor beta chains from one sample in a study of Ad26.COV2.S vaccination and SARS-CoV-2 variants. The protocol was immunoSEQ multiplex PCR, while the TCRdb copy is restricted to in-frame clones and leaves out a portion. The repertoire holds around 340,000 clones, approximately 90% seen once, with around 6.6% in the top ten. The sample was peripheral blood, taken in a trial of Ad26.COV2.S vaccine versus placebo. All receptors derive from a person aged 18-65 years who received the Ad26.COV2.S COVID-19 vaccine or a placebo. Each CDR3 is given with its conserved first and last residue. D genes are given only for firm matches. Clone size is not always given. Where it is, it says once, few, many or a class for expanded clones.

d_call,v_call,clone_size,j_call,cdr3_aa,cdr3_nt
NA,TRBV28,NA,TRBJ2-1,CASSLEVSYNEQFF,TGTGCCAGCAGTTTAGAAGTCTCCTACAATGAGCAGTTCTTC
NA,TRBV2,NA,TRBJ1-5,CASSETGVFNQPQHF,TGTGCCAGCAGTGAAACAGGAGTATTCAATCAGCCCCAGCATTTT
NA,TRBV3-1/TRBV3-2,few,TRBJ2-7,CASSQDRGVPTPEQYF,TGTGCCAGCAGCCAAGATCGAGGGGTCCCTACCCCCGAGCAGTACTTC
TRBD1,TRBV19,NA,TRBJ1-5,CASSHTGVHSNQPQHF,TGTGCCAGTAGTCACACAGGGGTTCATAGCAATCAGCCCCAGCATTTT
NA,TRBV21-1,NA,TRBJ1-6,CASSPRTGRHNSPLHF,TGTGCCAGCAGCCCCAGGACAGGTAGGCATAATTCACCCCTCCACTTT
NA,TRBV7-2,once,TRBJ1-5,CASSLGGRGNQPQHF,TGTGCCAGCAGCTTAGGGGGGCGCGGCAATCAGCCCCAGCATTTT
TRBD1,TRBV15,NA,TRBJ1-1,CATSPGGDRATEAFF,TGTGCCACCAGCCCAGGGGGGGACAGGGCGACTGAAGCTTTCTTT
NA,TRBV20-1,NA,TRBJ2-3,CSARVRDTQYF,TGCAGTGCTAGAGTTCGAGATACGCAGTATTTT
TRBD1,TRBV29-1,NA,TRBJ1-2,CSVEDQDRGGYTF,TGCAGCGTTGAAGACCAGGACAGGGGCGGCTACACCTTC
NA,TRBV12-2,NA,TRBJ1-2,CASRGYRDHLRGYTF,TGTGCAAGTCGCGGATACCGGGACCACCTCCGGGGCTACACCTTC
TRBD1,TRBV7-2,NA,TRBJ1-2,CASSTSPGQGLYGYTF,TGTGCCAGCAGCACGTCCCCGGGACAGGGATTATATGGCTACACCTTC